Sequencing of this T cell receptor beta chain was carried out in a study of blood T cell repertoires in COVID-19. Overall study context: Samples of COVID-19 (acute and convalescent) were obtained from the United States, Italy and Spain. T cells, B-cell-depleted T cells, or PBMCs supplied cDNA or gDNA.

Per the original methods: Reference gene primer amplification gave estimated nucleated cell counts. Data came from immunoSEQ multiplex PCR; TCRdb stores just in-frame clones and leaves some out. The D gene and trimming were derived from the DNA, and the V and J assignments and clone size from that table. The profile shows fewer than 250,000 clones, 83% of them singletons. V was shortened by 1 base and J by 2 bases, with 6 bases between the two germline ends. This CDR3 comprises 13 residues. CDR1 is LGHDT and CDR2 is YNNKEL in the germline V gene (reference sequence). The source of this sequence is a woman aged 45-65 years with acute or convalescent COVID-19. The chain combines TRBV3-1 (or the pseudogene TRBV3-2) with TRBJ2-7, with unresolved D. The sample comprised peripheral blood. The CDR3, as DNA: TGTGCCAGCAGCCAAGTTAACACCTACGAGCAGTACTTC. Translation: CASSQVNTYEQYF.